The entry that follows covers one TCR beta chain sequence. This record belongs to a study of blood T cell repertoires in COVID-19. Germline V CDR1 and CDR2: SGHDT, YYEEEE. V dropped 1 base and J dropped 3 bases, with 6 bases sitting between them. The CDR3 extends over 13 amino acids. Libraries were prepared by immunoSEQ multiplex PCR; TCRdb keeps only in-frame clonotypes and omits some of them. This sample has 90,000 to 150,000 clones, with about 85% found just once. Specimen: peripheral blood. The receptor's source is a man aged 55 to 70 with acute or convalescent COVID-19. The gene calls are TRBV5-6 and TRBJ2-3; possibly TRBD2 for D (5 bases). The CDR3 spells CASSLWETDTQYF. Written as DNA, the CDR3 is TGTGCCAGCAGCTTGTGGGAGACAGATACGCAGTATTTT. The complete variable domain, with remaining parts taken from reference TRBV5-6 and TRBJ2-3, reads DAGVTQSPTHLIKTRGQQVTLRCSPKSGHDTVSWYQQALGQGPQFIFQYYEEEERQRGNFPDRFSGHQFPNYSSELNVNALLLGDSALYLCASSLWETDTQYFGPGTRLTVL.